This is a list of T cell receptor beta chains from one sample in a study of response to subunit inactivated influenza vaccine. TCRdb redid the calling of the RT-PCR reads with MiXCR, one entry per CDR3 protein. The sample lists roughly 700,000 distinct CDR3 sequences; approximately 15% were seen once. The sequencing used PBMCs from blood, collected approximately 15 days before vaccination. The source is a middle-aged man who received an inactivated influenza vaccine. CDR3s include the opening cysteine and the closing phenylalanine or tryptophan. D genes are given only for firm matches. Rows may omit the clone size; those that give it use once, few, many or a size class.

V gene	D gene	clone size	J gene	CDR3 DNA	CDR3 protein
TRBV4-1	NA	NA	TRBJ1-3	TGCGCCAGCAGCCAACCGCCGGGGGGCAACTCTGGAAACACCATATATTTT	CASSQPPGGNSGNTIYF
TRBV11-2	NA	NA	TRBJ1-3	TGTGCCAGCAGCTCCCCAGCTGGTAGAAACACCATATATTTT	CASSSPAGRNTIYF
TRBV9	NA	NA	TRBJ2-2	TGTGCCAGCAGCGGGTCAGGTTTTTCGAACACCGGGGAGCTGTTTTTT	CASSGSGFSNTGELFF
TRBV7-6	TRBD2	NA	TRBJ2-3	TGTGCCAGCAGCCTTCGGGGGGGCTATGGGAGGACAGATACGCAGTATTTT	CASSLRGGYGRTDTQYF
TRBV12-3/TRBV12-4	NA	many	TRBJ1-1	TGTGCCAGCAGTTACAGCGGGGGCAGGGGCACTGAAGCTTTCTTT	CASSYSGGRGTEAFF
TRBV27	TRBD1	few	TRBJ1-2	TGTGCCAGCAGTTTCGCAGGGGGCTCCTATGGCTACACCTTC	CASSFAGGSYGYTF
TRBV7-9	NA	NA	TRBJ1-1	TGTGCCAGCAGCTTAGAGCAGTACACAGCTTTCTTT	CASSLEQYTAFF
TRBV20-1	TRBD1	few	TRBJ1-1	TGCAGTGCTAGAGATCCCAGGGGGGGGACTGAAGCTTTCTTT	CSARDPRGGTEAFF
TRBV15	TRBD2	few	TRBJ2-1	TGTGCCACCAGCCCTACAGCGGGAGGAGATAATGAGCAGTTCTTC	CATSPTAGGDNEQFF
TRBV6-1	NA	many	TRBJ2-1	TGTGCCAGCAGTGAGTGGGCAGGGAGTTTGAATGAGCAGTTCTTC	CASSEWAGSLNEQFF